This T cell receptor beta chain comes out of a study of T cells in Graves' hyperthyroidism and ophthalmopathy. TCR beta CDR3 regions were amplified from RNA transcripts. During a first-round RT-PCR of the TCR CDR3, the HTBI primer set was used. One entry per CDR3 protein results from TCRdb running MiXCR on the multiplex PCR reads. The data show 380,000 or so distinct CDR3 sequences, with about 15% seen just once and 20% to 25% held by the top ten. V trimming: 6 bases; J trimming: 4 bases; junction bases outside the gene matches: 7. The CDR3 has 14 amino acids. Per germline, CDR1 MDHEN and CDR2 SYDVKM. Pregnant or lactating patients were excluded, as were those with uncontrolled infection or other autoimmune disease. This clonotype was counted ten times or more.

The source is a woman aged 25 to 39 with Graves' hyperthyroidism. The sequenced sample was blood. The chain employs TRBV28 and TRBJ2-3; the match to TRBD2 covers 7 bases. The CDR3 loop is CASRWAGVPDTQYF. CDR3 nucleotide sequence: TGTGCCAGCAGGTGGGCGGGAGTTCCAGATACGCAGTATTTT.